This TCR beta chain was captured in a study of OX40 agonist ivuxolimab in advanced cancers. Study overall: While on treatment, patients had intravenous ivuxolimab at 0.01 to 10 mg/kg every 2 weeks.

The investigators sampled blood at baseline, at cycle 4 day 1, and at cycle 7 day 1. The CDR3 has 13 amino acids. V was trimmed by 7 bases and J by 1 base, leaving 8 bases between them. Germline values: CDR1 SNHLY, CDR2 FYNNEI. The table came from immunoSEQ multiplex PCR; TCRdb's copy has only in-frame clones and leaves some out. The sample lists 70,000 to 80,000 clones; approximately 84% were seen once. This receptor was obtained from an adult with an advanced solid tumor such as melanoma, head and neck, liver or kidney cancer. The sample was CD4+ or CD8+ T cells sorted from blood, taken in a trial of the OX40 agonist ivuxolimab. The chain is built from TRBV2 and TRBJ1-3; the D is unclear. The CDR3 is CASNFISGNTIYF. The CDR3 DNA sequence: TGTGCCAGCAATTTCATTTCTGGAAACACCATATATTTT.